This TCR beta chain was sequenced for a study of cytomegalovirus exposure and HLA in healthy donors. Study-level findings and limits: Indistinguishable V segments such as TRBV6-2 and TRBV6-3 were excluded. Being productive about 87% or about 30% of the time was typical of most TCR beta V segments in an earlier analysis.

Notes on this clone: Its antigen is as yet unknown.

CDR3 length: 14 residues. Per germline, CDR1 ENHRY and CDR2 SYGVKD. Trimming removed 2 bases from V and 7 bases from J; junction bases left unmatched: 3. Primers included in the PCR were 60 Vbeta and 13 Jbeta primers. Sequencing used immunoSEQ multiplex PCR; TCRdb keeps in-frame clones, though not all of them. The table includes tens of thousands of clones, around 65% detected once. The receptor was isolated from a man aged 55 to 70 in good health and CMV-seropositive. J is TRBJ1-4 and V is TRBV10-3; 8 bases map to TRBD1. The sample comprised PBMCs. CDR3 amino acids: CAISETGGVEKLFF. The CDR3 nucleotides are TGTGCCATCAGTGAGACAGGGGGGGTTGAAAAACTGTTTTTT.